Listed below are T cell receptor beta chains from one sample, sequenced in a study of cytomegalovirus exposure and HLA in healthy donors. Libraries were prepared by immunoSEQ multiplex PCR; TCRdb keeps only in-frame clonotypes and omits some of them. The data show approximately 150,000 clones, with 80% to 90% seen just once and 4.9% held by the top ten. Sequenced sample: PBMCs. The receptor source for this set is a woman aged 18-29 years in good health and CMV-seropositive. Each CDR3 is given with its conserved first and last residue. A D gene is named only where the DNA matches it firmly. Rows give clone size only sometimes, using once, few, many, or a class for an expanded clone.

J | V | size | D | CDR3 | DNA
TRBJ2-5 | TRBV9 | NA | NA | CASSVDVGETQYF | TGTGCCAGCAGCGTAGATGTCGGGGAGACCCAGTACTTC
TRBJ2-6 | TRBV4-2 | NA | NA | CASSQEHESGANGLTF | TGTGCCAGCAGCCAAGAACATGAATCTGGGGCCAACGGCCTGACTTTC
TRBJ1-5 | TRBV2 | once | NA | CASSTGDSNQPQHF | TGTGCCAGCAGCACAGGAGATAGCAATCAGCCCCAGCATTTT
TRBJ1-1 | TRBV15 | NA | TRBD1 | CATSRDPGGNTEAFF | TGTGCCACCAGCAGAGATCCAGGGGGGAACACTGAAGCTTTCTTT
TRBJ1-4 | TRBV4-3 | NA | NA | CASSQGGVSQEKLFF | TGCGCCAGCAGCCAAGGGGGAGTAAGTCAGGAAAAACTGTTTTTT
TRBJ1-1 | TRBV5-1 | NA | NA | CASSLPGVGEAFF | TGCGCCAGCAGCTTGCCGGGGGTCGGGGAAGCTTTCTTT
TRBJ1-2 | TRBV7-9 | NA | NA | CASSRTAGPGGGYTF | TGTGCCAGCAGCCGAACGGCCGGCCCCGGGGGTGGCTACACCTTC
TRBJ2-2 | TRBV30 | NA | TRBD1 | CAWSIGTGGAGELFF | TGTGCCTGGAGTATCGGGACAGGGGGTGCCGGGGAGCTGTTTTTT
TRBJ2-3 | TRBV11-2 | NA | TRBD2 | CASSRAGGGGDTQYF | TGTGCCAGCAGCAGAGCGGGGGGCGGGGGAGATACGCAGTATTTT
TRBJ1-1 | TRBV6-5 | NA | NA | CASSSSGVTPNTEAFF | TGTGCCAGCAGTTCGTCAGGGGTCACCCCGAACACTGAAGCTTTCTTT
TRBJ2-5 | TRBV5-1 | NA | TRBD2 | CASSVAGTSGQETQYF | TGCGCCAGCAGCGTAGCCGGGACTAGCGGCCAAGAGACCCAGTACTTC
TRBJ1-5 | TRBV12-1 | few | NA | CASSFRDRGLDRNQPQHF | TGTGCCAGCAGCTTTAGGGACAGGGGGTTGGATCGCAATCAGCCCCAGCATTTT
TRBJ1-1 | TRBV9 | NA | NA | CASSASRDTEAFF | TGTGCCAGCAGCGCGAGTCGGGACACTGAAGCTTTCTTT
TRBJ1-4 | TRBV10-3 | NA | TRBD1 | CAISDALPGQGNEKLFF | TGTGCCATCAGTGATGCATTACCGGGACAGGGAAATGAAAAACTGTTTTTT
TRBJ1-2 | TRBV7-3 | NA | TRBD1 | CASSPRGDRGATF | TGTGCCAGCAGCCCGCGGGGGGACAGGGGTGCGACCTTC
TRBJ2-7 | TRBV29-1 | NA | NA | CSATRSSYEQYF | TGCAGCGCTACCCGGAGCTCCTACGAGCAGTACTTC
TRBJ2-7 | TRBV5-6 | NA | TRBD1 | CASSEGTGGPSTYEQYF | TGTGCCAGCAGCGAAGGGACAGGGGGCCCGTCCACCTACGAGCAGTACTTC
TRBJ2-7 | TRBV21-1 | few | NA | CASSPDRLYYEQYF | TGTGCCAGCAGCCCAGACAGGTTATACTACGAGCAGTACTTC
TRBJ2-1 | TRBV7-2 | NA | TRBD2 | CASSPLRLAGGRSDEQFF | TGTGCCAGCAGCCCACTGAGGCTAGCGGGGGGGCGCTCGGATGAGCAGTTCTTC
TRBJ1-2 | TRBV15 | once | NA | CATSRDRTDFYGYTF | TGTGCCACCAGCAGAGATCGGACGGACTTCTATGGCTACACCTTC
TRBJ2-3 | TRBV11-3 | NA | NA | CASSLDPSDTQYF | TGTGCCAGCAGCTTAGACCCAAGCGATACGCAGTATTTT
TRBJ1-5 | TRBV25-1 | NA | TRBD1 | CASSGTGGRNQPQHF | TGTGCCAGCAGCGGGACAGGGGGACGCAATCAGCCCCAGCATTTT
TRBJ1-5 | TRBV28 | NA | TRBD1 | CASSLFQPRTGTEDQPQHF | TGTGCCAGCAGTTTATTCCAGCCTCGAACCGGGACAGAAGATCAGCCCCAGCATTTT
TRBJ2-7 | TRBV6-5 | NA | NA | CASYSGAYEQYF | TGTGCCAGCTACTCAGGGGCCTACGAGCAGTACTTC
TRBJ1-4 | TRBV15 | NA | NA | CATNRVFNEKLFF | TGTGCCACGAACAGGGTTTTTAATGAAAAACTGTTTTTT
TRBJ2-1 | TRBV6-4 | few | TRBD1 | CASSDSTGGYNEQFF | TGTGCCAGCAGTGACTCGACAGGGGGCTACAATGAGCAGTTCTTC
TRBJ1-5 | TRBV30 | NA | NA | CAWSVGVGSQPQHF | TGTGCCTGGAGTGTCGGGGTTGGGAGCCAGCCCCAGCATTTT
TRBJ2-7 | TRBV4-2 | NA | TRBD1 | CASNPDSFGTAYEQYF | TGTGCCAGCAACCCCGACTCGTTTGGGACAGCCTACGAGCAGTACTTC
TRBJ2-5 | TRBV7-2 | NA | NA | CASSLVASVILETQYF | TGTGCCAGCAGCTTAGTGGCTAGCGTTATTTTAGAGACCCAGTACTTC
TRBJ2-1 | TRBV2 | NA | NA | CASSVYPAYNEQFF | TGTGCCAGCAGCGTCTACCCCGCATACAATGAGCAGTTCTTC
TRBJ1-3 | TRBV2 | NA | TRBD1 | CASSARGLGNTIYF | TGTGCCAGCAGCGCCAGGGGGCTTGGAAACACCATATATTTT
TRBJ2-7 | TRBV4-1 | few | TRBD1 | CASSQAAGTGAYEQYF | TGCGCCAGCAGCCAGGCAGCGGGGACAGGGGCCTACGAGCAGTACTTC